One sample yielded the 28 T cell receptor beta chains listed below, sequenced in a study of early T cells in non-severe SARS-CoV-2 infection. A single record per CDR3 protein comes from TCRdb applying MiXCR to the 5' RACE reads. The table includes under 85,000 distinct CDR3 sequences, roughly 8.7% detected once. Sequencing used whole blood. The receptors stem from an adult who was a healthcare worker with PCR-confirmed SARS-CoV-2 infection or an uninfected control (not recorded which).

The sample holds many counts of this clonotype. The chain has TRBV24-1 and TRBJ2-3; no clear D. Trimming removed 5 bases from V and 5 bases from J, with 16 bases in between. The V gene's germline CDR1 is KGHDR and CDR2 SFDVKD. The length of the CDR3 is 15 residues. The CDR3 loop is CATSAVGAGQDTQYF. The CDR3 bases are TGTGCCACCAGTGCCGTAGGAGCTGGGCAAGATACGCAGTATTTT.

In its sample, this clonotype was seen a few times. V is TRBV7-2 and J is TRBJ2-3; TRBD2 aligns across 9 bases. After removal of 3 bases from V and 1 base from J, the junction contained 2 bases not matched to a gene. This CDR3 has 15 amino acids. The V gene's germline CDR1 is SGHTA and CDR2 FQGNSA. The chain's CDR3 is CASSFQRGGTDTQYF. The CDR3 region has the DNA TGTGCCAGCAGCTTTCAGCGGGGGGGCACAGATACGCAGTATTTT.

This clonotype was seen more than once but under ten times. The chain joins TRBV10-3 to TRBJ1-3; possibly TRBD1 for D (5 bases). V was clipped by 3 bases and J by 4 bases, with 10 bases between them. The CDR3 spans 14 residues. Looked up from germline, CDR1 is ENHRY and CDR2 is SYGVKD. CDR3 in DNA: TGTGCCATCAGTGATCGCGGGGGAGGAAACACCATATATTTT. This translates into CAISDRGGGNTIYF.

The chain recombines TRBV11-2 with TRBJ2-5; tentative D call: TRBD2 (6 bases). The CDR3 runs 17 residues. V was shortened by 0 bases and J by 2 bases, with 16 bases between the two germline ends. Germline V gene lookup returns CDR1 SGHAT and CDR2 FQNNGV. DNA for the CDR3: TGTGCCAGCAGCTTAGACCGGGAGCTAGGACCGCAAGAGACCCAGTACTTC. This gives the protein CASSLDRELGPQETQYF.

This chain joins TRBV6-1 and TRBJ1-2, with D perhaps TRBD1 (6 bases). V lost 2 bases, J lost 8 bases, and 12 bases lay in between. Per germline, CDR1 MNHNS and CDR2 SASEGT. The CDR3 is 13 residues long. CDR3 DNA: TGTGCCAGCAGTGAACGAACAGGGCAGGGCTACACCTTC. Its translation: CASSERTGQGYTF.

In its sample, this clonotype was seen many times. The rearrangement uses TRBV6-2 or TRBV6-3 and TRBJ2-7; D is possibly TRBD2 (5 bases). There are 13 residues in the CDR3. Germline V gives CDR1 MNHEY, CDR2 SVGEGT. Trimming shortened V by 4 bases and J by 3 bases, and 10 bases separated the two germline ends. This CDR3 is CASSFSGSYEQYF. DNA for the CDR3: TGTGCCAGCAGTTTCAGCGGAAGCTACGAGCAGTACTTC.

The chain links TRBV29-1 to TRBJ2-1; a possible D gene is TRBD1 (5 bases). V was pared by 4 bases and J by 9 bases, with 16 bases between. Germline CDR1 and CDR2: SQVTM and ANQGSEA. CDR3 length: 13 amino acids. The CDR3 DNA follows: TGCAGCGTTGTTATCTCAGGGAACATTGAGCAGTTCTTC. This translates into CSVVISGNIEQFF.

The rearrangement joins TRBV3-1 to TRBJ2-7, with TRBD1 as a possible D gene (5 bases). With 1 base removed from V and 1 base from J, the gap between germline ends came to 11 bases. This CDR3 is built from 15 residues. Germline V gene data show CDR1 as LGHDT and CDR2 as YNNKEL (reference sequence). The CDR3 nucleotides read TGTGCCAGCAGCCAAGGGGCAGGGAATTCCTACGAGCAGTACTTC. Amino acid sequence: CASSQGAGNSYEQYF.

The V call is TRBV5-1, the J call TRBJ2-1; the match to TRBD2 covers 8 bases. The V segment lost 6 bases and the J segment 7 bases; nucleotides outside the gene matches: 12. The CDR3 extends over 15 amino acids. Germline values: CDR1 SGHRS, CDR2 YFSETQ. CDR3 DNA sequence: TGCGCCAGCAAGGAAGGGACTAGTAGTCCAAATGAGCAGTTCTTC. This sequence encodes CASKEGTSSPNEQFF. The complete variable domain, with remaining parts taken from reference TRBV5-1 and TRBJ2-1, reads KAGVTQTPRYLIKTRGQQVTLSCSPISGHRSVSWYQQTPGQGLQFLFEYFSETQRNKGNFPGRFSGRQFSNSRSEMNVSTLELGDSALYLCASKEGTSSPNEQFFGPGTRLTVL.

As DNA, the CDR3 is TGTGCCAGCAGTGAAGCTTCCAACCAGAACACTGAAGCTTTCTTT. As protein: CASSEASNQNTEAFF. The chain has TRBV2 and TRBJ1-1; D gene unclear. V was pared by 0 bases and J by 1 base, with 9 bases between. This CDR3 spans 15 amino acids. CDR1 is SNHLY and CDR2 is FYNNEI in the germline V gene.

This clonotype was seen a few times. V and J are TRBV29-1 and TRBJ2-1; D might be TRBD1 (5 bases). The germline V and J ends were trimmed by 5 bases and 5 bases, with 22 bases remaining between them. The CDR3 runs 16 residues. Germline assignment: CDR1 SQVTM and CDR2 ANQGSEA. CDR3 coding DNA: TGCAGCGTTAGGGCCAGGGAAGACGAAGGAGACAATGAGCAGTTCTTC. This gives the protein CSVRAREDEGDNEQFF.

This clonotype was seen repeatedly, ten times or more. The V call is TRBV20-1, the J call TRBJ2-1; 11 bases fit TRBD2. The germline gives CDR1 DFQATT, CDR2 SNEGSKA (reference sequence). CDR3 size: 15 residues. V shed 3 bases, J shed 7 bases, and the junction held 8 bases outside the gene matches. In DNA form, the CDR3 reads TGCAGTGCTAGTCCGAGTTCTAGCGGGAGGAATGAGCAGTTCTTC. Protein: CSASPSSSGRNEQFF.

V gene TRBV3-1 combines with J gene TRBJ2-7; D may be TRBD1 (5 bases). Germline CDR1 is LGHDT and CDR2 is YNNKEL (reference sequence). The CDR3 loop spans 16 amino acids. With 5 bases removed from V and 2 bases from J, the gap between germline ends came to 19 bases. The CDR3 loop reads CASSFKRQGPPYEQYF. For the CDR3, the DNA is TGTGCCAGCAGCTTCAAAAGGCAGGGTCCCCCCTACGAGCAGTACTTC.

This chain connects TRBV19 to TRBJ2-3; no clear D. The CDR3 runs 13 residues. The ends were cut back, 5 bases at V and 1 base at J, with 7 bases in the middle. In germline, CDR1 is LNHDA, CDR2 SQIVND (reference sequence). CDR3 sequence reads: CASSLEGTDTQYF. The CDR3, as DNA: TGTGCCAGTAGTCTGGAAGGCACAGATACGCAGTATTTT.

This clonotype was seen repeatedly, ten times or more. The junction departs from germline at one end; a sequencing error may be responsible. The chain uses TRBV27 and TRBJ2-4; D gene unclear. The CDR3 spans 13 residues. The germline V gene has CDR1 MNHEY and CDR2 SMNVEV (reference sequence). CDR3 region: CASSAYLGNILYF. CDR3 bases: TGTGCCAGCAGTGCCTACTTAGGGAACATTCTGTACTTC.

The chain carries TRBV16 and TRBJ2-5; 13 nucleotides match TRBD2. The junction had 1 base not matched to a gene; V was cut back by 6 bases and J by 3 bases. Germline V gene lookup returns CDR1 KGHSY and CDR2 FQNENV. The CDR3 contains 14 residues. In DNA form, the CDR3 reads TGTGCCAGCAGTGGACTAGCGGGGGAAGAGACCCAGTACTTC. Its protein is CASSGLAGEETQYF.

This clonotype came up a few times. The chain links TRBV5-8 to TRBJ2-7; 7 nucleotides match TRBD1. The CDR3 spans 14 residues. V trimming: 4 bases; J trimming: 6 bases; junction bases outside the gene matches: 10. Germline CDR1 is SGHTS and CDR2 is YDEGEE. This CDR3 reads CASSKRQGAVEQYF. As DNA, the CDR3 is TGTGCCAGCAGCAAAAGACAGGGAGCCGTCGAGCAGTACTTC.

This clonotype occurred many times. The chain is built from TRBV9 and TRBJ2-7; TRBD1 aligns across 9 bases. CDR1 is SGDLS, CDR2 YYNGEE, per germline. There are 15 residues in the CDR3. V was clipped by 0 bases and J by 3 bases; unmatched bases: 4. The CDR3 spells CASSVDGQGNYEQYF. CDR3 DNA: TGTGCCAGCAGCGTAGATGGACAGGGGAACTACGAGCAGTACTTC.

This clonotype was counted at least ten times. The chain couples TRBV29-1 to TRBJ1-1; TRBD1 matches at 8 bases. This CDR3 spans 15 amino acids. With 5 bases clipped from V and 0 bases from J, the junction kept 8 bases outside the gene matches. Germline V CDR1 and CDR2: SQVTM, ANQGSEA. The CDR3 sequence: CSVHLRDRLNTEAFF. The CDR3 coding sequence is TGCAGCGTTCACCTACGGGACAGGCTGAACACTGAAGCTTTCTTT. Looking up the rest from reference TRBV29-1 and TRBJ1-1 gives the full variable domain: SAVISQKPSRDICQRGTSLTIQCQVDSQVTMMFWYRQQPGQSLTLIATANQGSEATYESGFVIDKFPISRPNLTFSTLTVSNMSPEDSSIYLCSVHLRDRLNTEAFFGQGTRLTVV.

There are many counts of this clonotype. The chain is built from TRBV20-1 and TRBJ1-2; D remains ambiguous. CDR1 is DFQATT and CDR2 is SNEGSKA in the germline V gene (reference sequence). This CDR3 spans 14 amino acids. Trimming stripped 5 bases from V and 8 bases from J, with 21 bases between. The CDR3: CSAAARRNTSGYTF. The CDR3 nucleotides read TGCAGTGCTGCCGCTAGGCGGAATACCTCGGGCTACACCTTC.

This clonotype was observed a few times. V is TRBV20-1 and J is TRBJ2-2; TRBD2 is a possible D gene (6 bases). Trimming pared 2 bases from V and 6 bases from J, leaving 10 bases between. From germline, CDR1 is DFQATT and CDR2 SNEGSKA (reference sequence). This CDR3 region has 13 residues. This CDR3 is CSARTTSPGELFF. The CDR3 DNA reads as TGCAGTGCTAGAACAACTAGCCCCGGGGAGCTGTTTTTT.

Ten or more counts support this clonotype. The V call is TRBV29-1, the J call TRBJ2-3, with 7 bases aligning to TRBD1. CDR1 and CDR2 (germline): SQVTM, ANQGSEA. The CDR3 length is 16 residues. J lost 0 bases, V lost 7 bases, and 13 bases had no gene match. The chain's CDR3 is CSARSTGTSSTDTQYF. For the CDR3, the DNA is TGCAGCGCTAGATCGACAGGGACCTCTAGCACAGATACGCAGTATTTT.

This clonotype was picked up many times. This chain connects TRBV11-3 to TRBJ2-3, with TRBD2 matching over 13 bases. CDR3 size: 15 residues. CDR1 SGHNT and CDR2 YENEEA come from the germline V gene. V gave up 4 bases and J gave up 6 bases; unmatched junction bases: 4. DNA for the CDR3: TGTGCCAGCAGCTCAGGACTAGCGGGGGTGGATACGCAGTATTTT. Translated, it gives CASSSGLAGVDTQYF.

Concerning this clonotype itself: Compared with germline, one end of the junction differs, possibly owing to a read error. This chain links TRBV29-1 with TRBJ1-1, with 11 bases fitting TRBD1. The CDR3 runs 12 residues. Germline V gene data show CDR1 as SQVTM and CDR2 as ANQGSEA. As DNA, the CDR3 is TGCAGCGTTCGGACAGGGGGCACTGAAGTTTTCTTT. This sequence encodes CSVRTGGTEVFF.

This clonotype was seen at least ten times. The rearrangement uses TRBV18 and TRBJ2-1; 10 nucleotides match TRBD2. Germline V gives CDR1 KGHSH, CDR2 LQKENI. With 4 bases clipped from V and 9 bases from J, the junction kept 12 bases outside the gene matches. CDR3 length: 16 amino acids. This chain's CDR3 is CASSLLPLAGRGEQFF. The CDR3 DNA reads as TGTGCCAGCTCACTTCTTCCACTAGCGGGGCGAGGTGAGCAGTTCTTC.

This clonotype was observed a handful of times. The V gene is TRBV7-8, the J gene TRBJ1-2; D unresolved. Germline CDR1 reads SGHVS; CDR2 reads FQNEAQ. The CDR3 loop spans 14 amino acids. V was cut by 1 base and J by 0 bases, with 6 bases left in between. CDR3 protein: CASSLDRANYGYTF. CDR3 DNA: TGTGCCAGCAGCTTAGACAGAGCTAACTATGGCTACACCTTC. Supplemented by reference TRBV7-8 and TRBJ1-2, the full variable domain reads GAGVSQSPRYKVAKRGQDVALRCDPISGHVSLFWYQQALGQGPEFLTYFQNEAQLDKSGLPSDRFFAERPEGSVSTLKIQRTQQEDSAVYLCASSLDRANYGYTFGSGTRLTVV.

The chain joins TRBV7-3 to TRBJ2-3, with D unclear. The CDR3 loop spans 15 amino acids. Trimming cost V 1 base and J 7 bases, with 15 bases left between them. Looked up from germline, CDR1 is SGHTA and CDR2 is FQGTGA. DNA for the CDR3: TGTGCCAGCAGCTTAATGGCGACTCACCCTTATACGCAGTATTTT. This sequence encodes CASSLMATHPYTQYF. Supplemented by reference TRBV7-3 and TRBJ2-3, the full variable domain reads GAGVSQTPSNKVTEKGKYVELRCDPISGHTALYWYRQSLGQGPEFLIYFQGTGAADDSGLPNDRFFAVRPEGSVSTLKIQRTERGDSAVYLCASSLMATHPYTQYFGPGTRLTVL.

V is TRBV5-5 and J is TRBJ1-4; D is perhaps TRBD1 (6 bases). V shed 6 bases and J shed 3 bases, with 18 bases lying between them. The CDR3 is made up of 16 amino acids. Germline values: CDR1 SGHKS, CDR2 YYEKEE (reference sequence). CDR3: CASTNSRRQANEKLFF. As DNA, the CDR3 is TGTGCCAGCACCAATTCTCGTCGACAGGCTAATGAAAAACTGTTTTTT.